The clone carrying this TCR beta chain was seen many times. Its antigen is still unknown. The CDR3 consists of 15 residues. Losses at the gene ends were 2 bases for V and 1 base for J; bases not matched to a gene: 2. In germline, CDR1 is SGHTA, CDR2 FQGNSA. This entry belongs to a study of human T cells and chemical hapten exposure. At the level of the study: Upper inner arm skin measuring 2 cm by 2 cm received 2% DPC for sensitization. Overall study findings and caveats: High-frequency TCRs, those above 1 in 1000, stayed the same after DPC sensitization.

As to time point: patch test 2, 6 weeks after DPC sensitization. Treatment indicated: therapeutic diphenylcyclopropenone sensitization with weekly scalp DPC. Blood draws came first, before each patch test. TCRdb independently ran MiXCR on the RACE reads; one entry per CDR3 protein. Of 35,000 to 50,000 distinct CDR3 sequences detected, approximately 9% appear once; the ten largest clones hold approximately 15%. The sample consisted of whole blood, taken in connection with sensitization to the hapten diphenylcyclopropenone (DPC). This receptor was taken from a woman in her 40s with alopecia areata. Some clones in this sample may be carry-over from other donors' samples. This chain joins TRBV7-2 and TRBJ1-5; 7 bases are a match to TRBD1. CDR3 bases: TGTGCCAGCAGCTTAACAGGGGAGAGCAATCAGCCCCAGCATTTT. This encodes CASSLTGESNQPQHF.